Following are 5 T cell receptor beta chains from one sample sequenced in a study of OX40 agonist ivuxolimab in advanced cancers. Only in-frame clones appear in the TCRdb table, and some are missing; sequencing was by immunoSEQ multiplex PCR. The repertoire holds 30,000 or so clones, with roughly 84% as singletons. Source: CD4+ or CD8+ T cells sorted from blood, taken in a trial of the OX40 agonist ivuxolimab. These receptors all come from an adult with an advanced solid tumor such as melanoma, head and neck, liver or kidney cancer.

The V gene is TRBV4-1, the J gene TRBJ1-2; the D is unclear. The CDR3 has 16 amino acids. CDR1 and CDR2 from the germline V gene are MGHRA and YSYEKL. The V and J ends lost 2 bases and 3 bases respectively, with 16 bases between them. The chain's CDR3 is CASSQHDRAGHYGYTF. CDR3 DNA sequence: TGCGCCAGCAGCCAACACGACCGGGCTGGGCACTATGGCTACACCTTC.

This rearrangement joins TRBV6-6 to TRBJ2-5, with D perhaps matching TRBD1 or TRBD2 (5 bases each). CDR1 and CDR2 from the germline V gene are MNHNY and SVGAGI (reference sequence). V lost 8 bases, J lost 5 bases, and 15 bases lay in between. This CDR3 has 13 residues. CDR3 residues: CASGPGRKETQYF. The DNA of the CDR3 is TGTGCCAGCGGACCGGGACGAAAGGAGACCCAGTACTTC.

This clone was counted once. The CDR3 is CASSPGQGVDTQYF. Written as DNA, the CDR3 is TGTGCCAGCAGTCCGGGACAGGGTGTTGATACGCAGTATTTT. The chain combines TRBV27 with TRBJ2-3; 9 nucleotides align to TRBD1. J gave up 6 bases and V 5 bases, and 6 bases lay outside the gene matches. The germline gives CDR1 MNHEY, CDR2 SMNVEV (reference sequence). The CDR3 length is 14 residues.

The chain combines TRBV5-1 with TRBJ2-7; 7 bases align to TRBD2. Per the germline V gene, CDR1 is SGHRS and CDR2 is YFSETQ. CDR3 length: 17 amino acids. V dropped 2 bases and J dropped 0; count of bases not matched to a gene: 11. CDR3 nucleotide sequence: TGCGCCAGCAGCTTCTCTCCTGGCGGGGGTAGCTCCTACGAGCAGTACTTC. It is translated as CASSFSPGGGSSYEQYF.

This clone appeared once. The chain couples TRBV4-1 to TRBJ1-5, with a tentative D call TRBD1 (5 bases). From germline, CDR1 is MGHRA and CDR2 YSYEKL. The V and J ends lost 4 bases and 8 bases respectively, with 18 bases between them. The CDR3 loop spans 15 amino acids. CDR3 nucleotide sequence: TGCGCCAGCAGCCTGAGGGCGGGGGGTGGTAAGCCCCAGCATTTT. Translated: CASSLRAGGGKPQHF.